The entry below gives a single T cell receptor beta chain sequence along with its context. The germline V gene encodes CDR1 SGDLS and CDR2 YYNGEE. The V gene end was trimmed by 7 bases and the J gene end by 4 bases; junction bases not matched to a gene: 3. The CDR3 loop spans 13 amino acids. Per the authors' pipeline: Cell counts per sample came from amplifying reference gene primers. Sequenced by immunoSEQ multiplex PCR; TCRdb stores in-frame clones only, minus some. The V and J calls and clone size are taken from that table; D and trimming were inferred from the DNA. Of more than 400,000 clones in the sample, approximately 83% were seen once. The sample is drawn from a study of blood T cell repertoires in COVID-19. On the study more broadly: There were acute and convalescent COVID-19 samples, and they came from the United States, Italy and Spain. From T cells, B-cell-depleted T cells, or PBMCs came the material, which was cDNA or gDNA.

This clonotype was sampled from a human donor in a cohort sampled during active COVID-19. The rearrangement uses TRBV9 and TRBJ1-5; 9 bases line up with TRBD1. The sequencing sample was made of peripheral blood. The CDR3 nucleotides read TGTGCCAGCGGACAGGGGTTGAATCAGCCCCAGCATTTT. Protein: CASGQGLNQPQHF.